This T cell receptor (beta chain) was profiled in a study of beta chain features in type 1 diabetes. Broader study findings: TCRB CDR3s were moderately but significantly shorter in Type 1 diabetes patients in all four CD4+ subsets.

As to this clone: Its antigen is unidentified.

The sequenced template was cDNA made from the entire isolated RNA. Data came from immunoSEQ multiplex PCR; TCRdb stores just in-frame clones and leaves some out. Found here are hundreds of thousands of clones, 13% of them singletons; the top ten hold around 0.022%. The CDR3 consists of 14 residues. Trimming removed 1 base from V and 4 bases from J, with 10 bases in between. Germline assignment: CDR1 PRHDT and CDR2 FYEKMQ (reference sequence). Input material: naive CD4+ T cells from blood. This chain links TRBV13 with TRBJ1-2; the D is unclear. The TCR comes from a man in his late teens or twenties with type 1 diabetes. CDR3 DNA sequence: TGTGCCAGCAGCTTAGAATGGGATAGCTATGGCTACACCTTC. Protein sequence: CASSLEWDSYGYTF.